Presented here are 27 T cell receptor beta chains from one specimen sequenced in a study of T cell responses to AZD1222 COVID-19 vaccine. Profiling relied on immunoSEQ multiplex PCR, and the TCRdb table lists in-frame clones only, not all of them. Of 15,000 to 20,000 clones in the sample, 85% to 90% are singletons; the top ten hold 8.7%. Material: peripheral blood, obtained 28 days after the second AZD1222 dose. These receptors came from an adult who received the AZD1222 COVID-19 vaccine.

CDR3 in DNA: TGCGCCAGCAGCTTGGCTCCGACAGGGGGCACTGAAGCTTTCTTT. It encodes CASSLAPTGGTEAFF. The J gene is TRBJ1-1, the V gene TRBV5-1; 9 bases map to TRBD1. The CDR3 runs to 15 residues. Trimming cost V 0 bases and J 4 bases; bases outside gene matches: 4. Germline-derived CDR1 and CDR2 are SGHRS and YFSETQ.

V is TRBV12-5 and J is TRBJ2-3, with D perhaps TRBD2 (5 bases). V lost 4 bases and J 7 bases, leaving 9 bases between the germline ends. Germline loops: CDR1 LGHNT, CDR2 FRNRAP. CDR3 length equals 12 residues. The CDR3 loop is CASGSRGNTQYF. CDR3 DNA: TGTGCTAGTGGTTCCCGGGGAAATACGCAGTATTTT.

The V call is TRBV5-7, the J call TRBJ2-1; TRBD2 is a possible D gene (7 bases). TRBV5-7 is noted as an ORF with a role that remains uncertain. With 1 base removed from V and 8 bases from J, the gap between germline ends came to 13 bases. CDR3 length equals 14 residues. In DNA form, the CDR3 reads TGTGCCAGCAGCTTGAAGCTCGGGGGGCATGAGCAGTTCTTC. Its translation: CASSLKLGGHEQFF.

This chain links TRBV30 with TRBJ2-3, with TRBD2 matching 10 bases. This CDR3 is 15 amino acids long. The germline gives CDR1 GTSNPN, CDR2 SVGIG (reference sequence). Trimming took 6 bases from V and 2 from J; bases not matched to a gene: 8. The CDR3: CACNGLADPTDTQYF. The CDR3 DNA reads TGTGCCTGCAATGGACTAGCGGATCCCACAGATACGCAGTATTTT.

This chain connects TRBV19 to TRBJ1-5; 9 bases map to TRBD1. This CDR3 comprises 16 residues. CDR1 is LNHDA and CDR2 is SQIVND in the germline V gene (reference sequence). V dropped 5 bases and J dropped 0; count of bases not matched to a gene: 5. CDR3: CASSGDREYSNQPQHF. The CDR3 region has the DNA TGTGCCAGTAGTGGGGACAGGGAATATAGCAATCAGCCCCAGCATTTT.

The CDR3 protein is CVRSPSGTEAFF. CDR3 DNA: TGTGTCAGAAGCCCTTCCGGGACAGAAGCTTTCTTT. V is TRBV7-5 and J is TRBJ1-1; the table's TRBD1 call for D was not verified on the DNA. TRBV7-5 is a documented pseudogene. The CDR3 runs 12 residues.

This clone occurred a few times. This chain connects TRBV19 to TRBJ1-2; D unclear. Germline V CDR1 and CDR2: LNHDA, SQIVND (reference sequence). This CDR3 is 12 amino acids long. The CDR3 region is CASRAGASGYTF. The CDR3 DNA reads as TGTGCGTCGCGGGCCGGAGCGTCCGGCTACACCTTC.

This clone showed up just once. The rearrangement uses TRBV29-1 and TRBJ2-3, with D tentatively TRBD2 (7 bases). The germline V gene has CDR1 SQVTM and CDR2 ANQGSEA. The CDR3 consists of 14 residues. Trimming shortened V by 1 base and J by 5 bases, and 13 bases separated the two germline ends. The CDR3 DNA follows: TGCAGCGTTGAAGGTGGGGGGGCGAGAGATACGCAGTATTTT. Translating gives CSVEGGGARDTQYF.

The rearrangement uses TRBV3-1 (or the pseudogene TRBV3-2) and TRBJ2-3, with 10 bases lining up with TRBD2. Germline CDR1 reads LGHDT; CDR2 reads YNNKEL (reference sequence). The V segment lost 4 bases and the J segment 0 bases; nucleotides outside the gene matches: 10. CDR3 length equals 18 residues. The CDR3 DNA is TGTGCCAGCAGCCCGTTTAGCGGGAGGACTTCTAGCACAGATACGCAGTATTTT. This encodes CASSPFSGRTSSTDTQYF.

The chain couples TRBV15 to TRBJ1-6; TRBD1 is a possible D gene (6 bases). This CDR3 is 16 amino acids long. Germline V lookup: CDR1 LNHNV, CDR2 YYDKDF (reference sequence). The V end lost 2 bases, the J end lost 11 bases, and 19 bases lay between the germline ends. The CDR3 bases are TGTGCCACCAGCAGACCCTCAGGGGTCGGGGGGCCACCCCTCCACTTT. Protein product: CATSRPSGVGGPPLHF.

DNA for the CDR3: TGTGCCAGCAGTTTTTTAGCGCGTCTTAGCACAGATACGCAGTATTTT. It encodes CASSFLARLSTDTQYF. V usage is TRBV28 and J usage is TRBJ2-3, with TRBD2 as a possible D gene (5 bases). Germline V gives CDR1 MDHEN, CDR2 SYDVKM. Trimming stripped 3 bases from V and 0 bases from J, with 13 bases between. The CDR3 covers 16 residues.

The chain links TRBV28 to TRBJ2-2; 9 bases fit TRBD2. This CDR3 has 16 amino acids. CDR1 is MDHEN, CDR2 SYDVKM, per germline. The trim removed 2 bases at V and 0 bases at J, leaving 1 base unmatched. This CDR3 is CASSLGGRANTGELFF. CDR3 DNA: TGTGCCAGCAGTTTAGGCGGGAGGGCGAACACCGGGGAGCTGTTTTTT. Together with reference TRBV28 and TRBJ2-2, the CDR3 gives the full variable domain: DVKVTQSSRYLVKRTGEKVFLECVQDMDHENMFWYRQDPGLGLRLIYFSYDVKMKEKGDIPEGYSVSREKKERFSLILESASTNQTSMYLCASSLGGRANTGELFFGEGSRLTVL.

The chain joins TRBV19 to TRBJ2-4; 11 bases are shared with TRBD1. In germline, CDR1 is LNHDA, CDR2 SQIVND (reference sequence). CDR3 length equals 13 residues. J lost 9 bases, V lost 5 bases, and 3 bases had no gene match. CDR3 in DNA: TGTGCCAGTAGTCTGGGACAGGGGGGCATTCAGTACTTC. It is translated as CASSLGQGGIQYF.

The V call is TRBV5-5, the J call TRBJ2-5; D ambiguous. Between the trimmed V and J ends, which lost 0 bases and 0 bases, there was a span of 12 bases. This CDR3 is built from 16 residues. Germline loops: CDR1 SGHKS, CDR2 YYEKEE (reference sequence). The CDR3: CASSLEAFADQETQYF. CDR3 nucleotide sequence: TGTGCCAGCAGCTTGGAAGCCTTCGCGGACCAAGAGACCCAGTACTTC.

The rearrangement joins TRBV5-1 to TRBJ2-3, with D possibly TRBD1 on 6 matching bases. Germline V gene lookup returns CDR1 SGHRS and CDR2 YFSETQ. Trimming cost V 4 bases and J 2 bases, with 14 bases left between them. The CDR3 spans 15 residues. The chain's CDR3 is CASSPGTLYTDTQYF. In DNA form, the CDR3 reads TGCGCCAGCAGCCCGGGGACACTATACACAGATACGCAGTATTTT.

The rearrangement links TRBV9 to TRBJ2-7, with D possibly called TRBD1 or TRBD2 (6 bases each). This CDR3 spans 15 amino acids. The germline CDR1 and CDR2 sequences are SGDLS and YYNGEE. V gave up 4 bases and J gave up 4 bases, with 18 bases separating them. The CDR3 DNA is TGTGCCAGCAGCCCCGGAGGGGTGGGGGCTTACGAGCAGTACTTC. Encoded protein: CASSPGGVGAYEQYF.

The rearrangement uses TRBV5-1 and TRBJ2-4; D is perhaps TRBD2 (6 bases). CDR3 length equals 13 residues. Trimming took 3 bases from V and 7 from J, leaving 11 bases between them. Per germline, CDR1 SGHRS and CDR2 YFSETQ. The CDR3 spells CASSSGLSNIQYF. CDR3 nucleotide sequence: TGCGCCAGCAGCTCAGGACTATCGAACATTCAGTACTTC.

CDR3 in DNA: TGTGCCAGCAGTCCCGGGACAGGGATCGTCTCAGATACGCAGTATTTT. Translation gives CASSPGTGIVSDTQYF. The chain links TRBV27 to TRBJ2-3; 9 nucleotides match TRBD1. CDR1 is MNHEY and CDR2 is SMNVEV in the germline V gene (reference sequence). V shed 5 bases and J 4 bases; nucleotides not matched to a gene: 10. CDR3 length equals 16 residues.

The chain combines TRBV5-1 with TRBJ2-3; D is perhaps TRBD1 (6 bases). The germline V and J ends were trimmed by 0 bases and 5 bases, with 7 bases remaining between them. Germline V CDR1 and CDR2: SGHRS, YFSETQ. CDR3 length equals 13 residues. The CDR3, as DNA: TGCGCCAGCAGCTTGGCCAGGGGAGATACGCAGTATTTT. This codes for CASSLARGDTQYF.

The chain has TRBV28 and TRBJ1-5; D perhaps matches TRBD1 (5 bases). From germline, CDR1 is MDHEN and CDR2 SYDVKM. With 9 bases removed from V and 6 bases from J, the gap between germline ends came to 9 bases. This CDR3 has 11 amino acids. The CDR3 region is CASTRGQPQHF. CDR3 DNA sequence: TGTGCCAGTACGAGGGGTCAGCCCCAGCATTTT.

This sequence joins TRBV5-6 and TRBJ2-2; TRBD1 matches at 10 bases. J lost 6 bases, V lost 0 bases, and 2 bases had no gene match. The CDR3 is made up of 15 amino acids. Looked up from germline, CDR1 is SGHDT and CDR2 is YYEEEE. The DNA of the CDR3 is TGTGCCAGCAGCTTGGAAGGACAGGGGGCCGGGGAGCTGTTTTTT. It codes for CASSLEGQGAGELFF.

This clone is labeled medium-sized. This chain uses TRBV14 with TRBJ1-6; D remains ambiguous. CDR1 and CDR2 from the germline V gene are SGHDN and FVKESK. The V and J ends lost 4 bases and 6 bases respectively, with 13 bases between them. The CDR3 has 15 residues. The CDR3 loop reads CASSPILGSNSPLHF. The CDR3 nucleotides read TGTGCCAGCAGCCCTATCCTTGGGTCTAATTCACCCCTCCACTTT.

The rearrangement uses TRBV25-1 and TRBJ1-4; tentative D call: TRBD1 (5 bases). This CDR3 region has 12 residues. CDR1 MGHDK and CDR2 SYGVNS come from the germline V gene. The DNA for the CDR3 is TGTGTAAGCCGGGGCAACAGTGAAAAACTGTTTTTT. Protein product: CVSRGNSEKLFF. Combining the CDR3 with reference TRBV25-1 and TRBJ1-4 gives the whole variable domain EADIYQTPRYLVIGTGKKITLECSQTMGHDKMYWYQQDPGMELHLIHYSYGVNSTEKGDLSSESTVSRIRTEHFPLTLESARPSHTSQYLCVSRGNSEKLFFGSGTQLSVL.

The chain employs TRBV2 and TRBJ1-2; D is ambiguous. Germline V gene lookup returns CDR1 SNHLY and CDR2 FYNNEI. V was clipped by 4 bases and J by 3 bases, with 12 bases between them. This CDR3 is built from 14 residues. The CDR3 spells CASSARASDYGYTF. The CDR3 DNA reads TGTGCCAGCAGTGCCCGGGCATCGGACTATGGCTACACCTTC.

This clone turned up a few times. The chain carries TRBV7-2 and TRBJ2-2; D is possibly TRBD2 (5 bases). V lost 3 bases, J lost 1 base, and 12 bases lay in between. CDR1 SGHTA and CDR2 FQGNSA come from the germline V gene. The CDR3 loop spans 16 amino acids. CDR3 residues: CASSFRENKNTGELFF. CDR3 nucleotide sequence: TGTGCCAGCAGCTTTAGGGAGAACAAGAACACCGGGGAGCTGTTTTTT.

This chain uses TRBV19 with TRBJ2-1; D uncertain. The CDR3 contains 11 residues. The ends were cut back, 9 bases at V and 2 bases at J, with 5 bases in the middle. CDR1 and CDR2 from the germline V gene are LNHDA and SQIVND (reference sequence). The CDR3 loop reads CASEAYNEQFF. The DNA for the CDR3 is TGTGCCAGCGAGGCCTACAATGAGCAGTTCTTC. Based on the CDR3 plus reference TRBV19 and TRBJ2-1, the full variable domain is DGGITQSPKYLFRKEGQNVTLSCEQNLNHDAMYWYRQDPGQGLRLIYYSQIVNDFQKGDIAEGYSVSREKKESFPLTVTSAQKNPTAFYLCASEAYNEQFFGPGTRLTVL.

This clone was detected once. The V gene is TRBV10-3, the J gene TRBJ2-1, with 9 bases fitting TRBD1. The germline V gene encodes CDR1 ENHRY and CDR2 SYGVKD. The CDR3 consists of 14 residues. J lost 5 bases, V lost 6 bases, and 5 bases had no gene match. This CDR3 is CAIRGGTGHNEQFF. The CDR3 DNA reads TGTGCCATCAGGGGCGGGACAGGGCACAATGAGCAGTTCTTC.